The entry below describes one TCR beta chain. What it recognizes is unknown. At one of its ends the junction is not consistent with the germline gene, which may arise from a read error. This CDR3 comprises 16 residues. Germline V gives CDR1 MGHRA, CDR2 YSYEKL. Clones were sequenced by immunoSEQ multiplex PCR, and TCRdb holds only the in-frame ones, with some missing. The repertoire consists of approximately 710,000 clones, with 80% to 95% occurring once and the leading ten covering about 34%. The data were taken from a study of shared clonotypes between healthy human individuals. The study's findings and limits: Collection of samples was limited to blood; tissue repertoires likely differ.

The source of this sequence is a man younger than 35 in good health. Some clones in this sample may be carry-over from other donors' samples. Sequencing was carried out using memory CD8+ T cells from PBMCs. Subset here: CD45RO+ cells pooled with CCR7-negative TemRA cells. This chain connects TRBV4-1 to TRBJ2-7; 14 positions agree with TRBD2. DNA of the CDR3: TGCGCCAGCAGCCAAGAAGGACTAGCGGGAGGATACGAGCAGTGCTTC. It encodes CASSQEGLAGGYEQCF.